One sample yielded the 5 T cell receptor beta chains listed below, sequenced in a study of T-cell reconstitution after alpha-beta-depleted transplantation in children. For TCRbeta, the library was prepared with unique molecular identifiers. MiXCR was run by TCRdb on the PCR reads, yielding one entry per CDR3 protein. The sample records about 610,000 distinct CDR3 sequences, under 12% being singletons. The sample was PBMCs from the stem cell graft donor, taken from the stem cell graft. These receptors were obtained from a human donor who donated a stem cell graft to a child with acute myeloid leukemia.

The chain uses TRBV12-3 or TRBV12-4 and TRBJ2-2; 10 nucleotides line up with TRBD1. The CDR3 length is 16 residues. Trimming at V came to 6 bases and at J to 7 bases, leaving 11 bases not matched to a gene. CDR3: CASRRQGAQYDGELFF. CDR3 nucleotides: TGTGCCAGCAGGCGACAGGGGGCGCAGTATGACGGGGAGCTGTTTTTT.

This clonotype was detected a few times. J is TRBJ2-7 and V is TRBV20-1; 9 bases align to TRBD2. V lost 3 bases to trimming and J lost 2 bases; unmatched junction nucleotides: 11. The length of the CDR3 is 16 residues. CDR1 and CDR2 from the germline V gene are DFQATT and SNEGSKA (reference sequence). The CDR3 reads CSARTPRLAVAYEQYF. The CDR3 DNA reads as TGCAGTGCTAGGACTCCAAGACTAGCGGTCGCCTACGAGCAGTACTTC.

This clonotype was seen ten or more times. The chain uses TRBV14 and TRBJ2-5, with 9 bases identical to TRBD2. In germline, CDR1 is SGHDN, CDR2 FVKESK. There are 15 residues in the CDR3. Trimming at V came to 4 bases and at J to 2 bases, leaving 5 bases not matched to a gene. CDR3: CASSRGLAIQETQYF. Written as DNA, the CDR3 is TGTGCCAGCAGCCGCGGACTAGCGATACAAGAGACCCAGTACTTC.

This clonotype was recorded at least ten times. V and J are TRBV28 and TRBJ2-3; 7 bases align to TRBD2. Losses at the gene ends were 8 bases for V and 2 bases for J; bases not matched to a gene: 10. CDR1 and CDR2 from the germline V gene are MDHEN and SYDVKM. There are 15 residues in the CDR3. The CDR3 bases are TGTGCCAGCGGGCCTAGCGGCAAACACACAGATACGCAGTATTTT. Protein sequence: CASGPSGKHTDTQYF.

This chain connects TRBV20-1 to TRBJ2-2, with 7 bases fitting TRBD1. This CDR3 contains 14 residues. V was clipped by 5 bases and J by 7 bases; unmatched bases: 10. Germline V gene data show CDR1 as DFQATT and CDR2 as SNEGSKA (reference sequence). The CDR3 here is CSAQTGTANGELFF. CDR3 DNA sequence: TGCAGTGCTCAAACCGGGACAGCAAACGGGGAGCTGTTTTTT.